The 24 T cell receptor beta chains below come from one sample, sequenced in a study of blood T cell repertoires in COVID-19. This table comes from immunoSEQ multiplex PCR, and its TCRdb copy is limited to in-frame clones, with some not included. The sample shows about 140,000 clones, approximately 80% of them seen only once. Material for sequencing was peripheral blood. The receptors were gathered from a human donor in a cohort sampled during active COVID-19.

V usage is TRBV7-9 and J usage is TRBJ1-4, with TRBD1 matching over 12 bases. The junction had 12 bases not matched to a gene; V was cut back by 2 bases and J by 14 bases. CDR3 length equals 16 residues. Germline assignment: CDR1 SEHNR and CDR2 FQNEAQ (reference sequence). The CDR3 protein is CASSLITGTGGPGLFF. The CDR3 region has the DNA TGTGCCAGCAGCTTAATAACCGGGACAGGGGGCCCGGGGCTGTTTTTT. Complete variable domain (other parts from reference TRBV7-9 and TRBJ1-4): DTGVSQNPRHKITKRGQNVTFRCDPISEHNRLYWYRQTLGQGPEFLTYFQNEAQLEKSRLLSDRFSAERPKGSFSTLEIQRTEQGDSAMYLCASSLITGTGGPGLFFGSGTQLSVL.

This clone was detected once. The chain employs TRBV5-4 and TRBJ2-7; 12 positions match TRBD2. CDR3 length: 17 amino acids. Germline CDR1 and CDR2: SGHNT and YYREEE (reference sequence). The V segment lost 3 bases and the J segment 3 bases; nucleotides outside the gene matches: 10. The CDR3 region has the DNA TGTGCCAGCAGCTCGGGGGCTGGACTAGCGGGGAGCTACGAGCAGTACTTC. Translation: CASSSGAGLAGSYEQYF.

The chain is built from TRBV7-2 and TRBJ2-5; possibly TRBD2 for D (7 bases). Looked up from germline, CDR1 is SGHTA and CDR2 is FQGNSA. CDR3 length: 15 amino acids. V was shortened by 5 bases and J by 7 bases, with 20 bases between the two germline ends. The CDR3, as DNA: TGTGCCAGCAGCCCAATTCGGGGGGCAACTCCGACCCAGTACTTC. Translating it yields CASSPIRGATPTQYF. The whole variable domain, remainder taken from reference TRBV7-2 and TRBJ2-5, is GAGVSQSPSNKVTEKGKDVELRCDPISGHTALYWYRQSLGQGLEFLIYFQGNSAPDKSGLPSDRFSAERTGGSVSTLTIQRTQQEDSAVYLCASSPIRGATPTQYFGPGTRLLVL.

The chain is built from TRBV5-4 and TRBJ2-3, with D possibly matching TRBD2 (6 bases). From germline, CDR1 is SGHNT and CDR2 YYREEE (reference sequence). The CDR3 is 14 amino acids. The ends were cut back, 3 bases at V and 6 bases at J, with 14 bases in the middle. This CDR3 is CASSSSFAGDTQYF. Written as DNA, the CDR3 is TGTGCCAGCAGCTCCTCCTTCGCGGGGGATACGCAGTATTTT.

Here the CDR3 reads CASSKTGTGGINEQFF. CDR3 DNA sequence: TGTGCCAGCAGCAAGACCGGGACAGGGGGGATAAATGAGCAGTTCTTC. J is TRBJ2-1 and V is TRBV7-9, with 11 bases aligning to TRBD1. The CDR3 has 16 amino acids. Germline V CDR1 and CDR2: SEHNR, FQNEAQ (reference sequence). The trim removed 5 bases at V and 7 bases at J, leaving 10 bases unmatched. The whole variable domain, remainder taken from reference TRBV7-9 and TRBJ2-1, is DTGVSQNPRHKITKRGQNVTFRCDPISEHNRLYWYRQTLGQGPEFLTYFQNEAQLEKSRLLSDRFSAERPKGSFSTLEIQRTEQGDSAMYLCASSKTGTGGINEQFFGPGTRLTVL.

The chain employs TRBV4-1 and TRBJ2-3; TRBD2 matches 8 bases. The CDR3 length is 14 residues. J was trimmed by 4 bases and V by 4 bases; bases with no gene match: 4. Germline CDR1 MGHRA, CDR2 YSYEKL. CDR3 DNA sequence: TGCGCCAGCAGCCGGGGACTAGGCTCAGATACGCAGTATTTT. It specifies CASSRGLGSDTQYF.

The chain carries TRBV5-8 and TRBJ2-1; 10 bases are shared with TRBD1. Trimming at V came to 6 bases and at J to 4 bases, leaving 7 bases not matched to a gene. The CDR3 contains 15 residues. Germline lookup yields CDR1 SGHTS and CDR2 YDEGEE. The CDR3 DNA follows: TGTGCCAGCACTTTCCGGACAGGGGGATACAATGAGCAGTTCTTC. Amino acid sequence: CASTFRTGGYNEQFF.

The chain couples TRBV9 to TRBJ2-7, with 9 bases that match TRBD2. Germline CDR1 and CDR2: SGDLS and YYNGEE. V lost 0 bases and J lost 0; bases outside the gene matches: 4. The CDR3 has 16 amino acids. The CDR3 is CASSVGVAGDSYEQYF. In DNA form, the CDR3 reads TGTGCCAGCAGCGTAGGTGTAGCGGGGGACTCCTACGAGCAGTACTTC.

This clone was recorded only once. The V gene is TRBV5-1, the J gene TRBJ1-6; 9 nucleotides align to TRBD1. The CDR3 has 15 residues. CDR1 and CDR2 (germline): SGHRS, YFSETQ. After removal of 5 bases from V and 10 bases from J, the junction contained 10 bases not matched to a gene. The CDR3 region is CASSPGQGSWSPLHF. The CDR3 DNA is TGCGCCAGCAGTCCTGGACAGGGGTCGTGGTCACCCCTCCACTTT.

The gene calls are TRBV9 and TRBJ2-7, with 7 bases fitting TRBD1. Germline lookup yields CDR1 SGDLS and CDR2 YYNGEE. V shed 4 bases and J 0 bases; nucleotides not matched to a gene: 7. CDR3 size: 15 residues. The CDR3: CASSPTDRASYEQYF. The CDR3 nucleotides read TGTGCCAGCAGCCCGACCGACAGGGCCTCCTACGAGCAGTACTTC.

This chain uses TRBV19 with TRBJ2-2; D remains unclear. The germline V and J ends were trimmed by 8 bases and 0 bases, with 13 bases remaining between them. CDR1 and CDR2 from the germline V gene are LNHDA and SQIVND (reference sequence). CDR3 length: 15 residues. The DNA of the CDR3 is TGTGCCAGTCAATTATTACCAGCGAACACCGGGGAGCTGTTTTTT. Its protein is CASQLLPANTGELFF.

Notes on this clone: In the same sample, other DNA sequences code for this CDR3. The rearrangement links TRBV9 to TRBJ2-3, with 9 bases matching TRBD1. Trimming took 0 bases from V and 3 from J; bases not matched to a gene: 2. There are 15 residues in the CDR3. From germline, CDR1 is SGDLS and CDR2 YYNGEE. This CDR3 reads CASSVGQGGTDTQYF. CDR3 in DNA: TGTGCCAGCAGCGTAGGACAGGGGGGTACAGATACGCAGTATTTT.

The chain couples TRBV19 to TRBJ2-1; 7 nucleotides line up with TRBD1. The V segment lost 5 bases and the J segment 5 bases; nucleotides outside the gene matches: 3. CDR1 and CDR2 (germline): LNHDA, SQIVND (reference sequence). The CDR3 totals 13 residues. CDR3 in amino acids: CASSQGVNNEQFF. CDR3 bases: TGTGCCAGTAGTCAGGGGGTAAACAATGAGCAGTTCTTC.

The J gene is TRBJ2-2, the V gene TRBV6-5, with D unresolved. V was trimmed by 8 bases and J by 1 base, leaving 11 bases between them. Germline V CDR1 and CDR2: MNHEY, SVGAGI. This CDR3 contains 14 residues. The CDR3 DNA reads TGTGCCAGCGACCGTCCAGGGAACACCGGGGAGCTGTTTTTT. Translated: CASDRPGNTGELFF.

The gene calls are TRBV27 and TRBJ1-2; D remains ambiguous. Trimming left V 0 bases short and J 0 bases short, with 11 bases between. The CDR3 is made up of 16 amino acids. Per the germline V gene, CDR1 is MNHEY and CDR2 is SMNVEV (reference sequence). The CDR3, as DNA: TGTGCCAGCAGTTTATCCCGGGATCGAACTAACTATGGCTACACCTTC. Translating gives CASSLSRDRTNYGYTF.

As for this clone: The germline gene is not matched at one end of the junction; a read error may be the cause. The chain employs TRBV29-1 and TRBJ1-1; a possible D gene is TRBD1 (5 bases). The CDR3 extends over 13 amino acids. The V gene's germline CDR1 is SQVTM and CDR2 ANQGSEA. Here the CDR3 reads CSAEQVRNTEAFF. CDR3 DNA: TGCAGCGCTGAACAGGTCCGGAACACTGAAGCTTTCTTT.

This chain uses TRBV6-5 with TRBJ1-3; D uncertain. The CDR3 runs to 15 residues. In germline, CDR1 is MNHEY, CDR2 SVGAGI. The germline V and J ends were trimmed by 2 bases and 3 bases, with 11 bases remaining between them. CDR3 region: CASSYRGMVGNTIYF. For the CDR3, the DNA is TGTGCCAGCAGTTACCGCGGGATGGTTGGAAACACCATATATTTT.

V is TRBV9 and J is TRBJ1-1; no definite D call. V was trimmed by 0 bases and J by 7 bases, leaving 10 bases between them. Germline V gene lookup returns CDR1 SGDLS and CDR2 YYNGEE. The CDR3 contains 13 residues. The CDR3 region has the DNA TGTGCCAGCAGCGTAGGGGCGAATTATGAAGCTTTCTTT. This gives the protein CASSVGANYEAFF.

This clone has only a few counts. The V gene is TRBV28, the J gene TRBJ1-6; tentative D call: TRBD1 (6 bases). V lost 4 bases, J lost 5 bases, and 15 bases lay in between. The V gene's germline CDR1 is MDHEN and CDR2 SYDVKM. The CDR3 contains 16 residues. CDR3 nucleotides: TGTGCCAGCAGTTCCGGGACAATGGACGATAATTCACCCCTCCACTTT. It is translated as CASSSGTMDDNSPLHF.

J is TRBJ1-1 and V is TRBV5-4; a possible D gene is TRBD1 (6 bases). Trimming cost V 3 bases and J 1 base, with 10 bases left between them. This CDR3 region has 14 residues. Germline V gene lookup returns CDR1 SGHNT and CDR2 YYREEE (reference sequence). The CDR3 sequence is CASSSPGQNTEAFF. The CDR3 DNA is TGTGCCAGCAGCTCCCCGGGACAGAACACTGAAGCTTTCTTT.

This chain links TRBV27 with TRBJ1-5, with TRBD1 matching over 8 bases. V shed 6 bases and J 1 base; nucleotides not matched to a gene: 5. CDR1 MNHEY and CDR2 SMNVEV come from the germline V gene (reference sequence). There are 15 residues in the CDR3. The CDR3 is CASRRQGKSNQPQHF. The CDR3 nucleotides are TGTGCCAGCAGAAGACAGGGGAAGAGCAATCAGCCCCAGCATTTT.

This rearrangement joins TRBV19 to TRBJ2-7, with 10 bases aligning to TRBD1. Trimming took 6 bases from V and 5 from J; bases not matched to a gene: 4. The germline CDR1 and CDR2 sequences are LNHDA and SQIVND (reference sequence). This CDR3 is built from 13 residues. Written as DNA, the CDR3 is TGTGCCAGTAGCGGGACAGGGGTCGACGAGCAGTACTTC. It is translated as CASSGTGVDEQYF.

V gene TRBV5-4 combines with J gene TRBJ2-3; weak D call: TRBD2 (7 bases). This CDR3 spans 16 amino acids. V was pared by 2 bases and J by 1 base, with 14 bases between. Germline CDR1 SGHNT, CDR2 YYREEE (reference sequence). The CDR3 DNA is TGTGCCAGCAGCTTTTCGGGCGGGGGCCGCACAGATACGCAGTATTTT. This gives the protein CASSFSGGGRTDTQYF.

The rearrangement links TRBV5-1 to TRBJ2-1, with 10 bases matching TRBD2. From germline, CDR1 is SGHRS and CDR2 YFSETQ. The CDR3 sequence is 18 residues long. Germline trimming cut 6 bases from V and 7 bases from J; bases unmatched to any gene: 19. CDR3 in DNA: TGCGCCAGCACCCTCCGGCCCCCCCAAGCGGGGGGGTTTAATGAGCAGTTCTTC. It yields the protein CASTLRPPQAGGFNEQFF.